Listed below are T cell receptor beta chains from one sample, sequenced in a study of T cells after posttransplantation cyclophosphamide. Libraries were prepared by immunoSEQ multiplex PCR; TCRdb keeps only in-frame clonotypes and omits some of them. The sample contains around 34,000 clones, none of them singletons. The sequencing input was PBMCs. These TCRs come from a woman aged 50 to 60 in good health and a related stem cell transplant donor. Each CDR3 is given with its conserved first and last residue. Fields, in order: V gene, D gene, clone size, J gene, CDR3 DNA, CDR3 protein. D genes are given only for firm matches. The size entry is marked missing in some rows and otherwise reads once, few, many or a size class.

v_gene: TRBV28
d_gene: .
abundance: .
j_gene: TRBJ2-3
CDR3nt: TGTGCCAGCAGTTCCCCGGCGGGTTTCCCAGATACGCAGTATTTT
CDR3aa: CASSSPAGFPDTQYF

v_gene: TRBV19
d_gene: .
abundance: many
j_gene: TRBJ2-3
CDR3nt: TGTGCCAGCCAGGGTACGGGAGGCACAGATACGCAGTATTTT
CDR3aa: CASQGTGGTDTQYF

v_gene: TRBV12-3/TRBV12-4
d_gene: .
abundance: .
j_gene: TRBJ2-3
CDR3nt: TGTGCCAGCAGTTTCCAGCGGACCACAGATACGCAGTATTTT
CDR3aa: CASSFQRTTDTQYF

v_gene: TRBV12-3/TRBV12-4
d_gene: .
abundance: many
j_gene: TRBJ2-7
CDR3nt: TGTGCCAGCAGTTTAGCCGGACAGCTCTACGAGCAGTACTTC
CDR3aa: CASSLAGQLYEQYF

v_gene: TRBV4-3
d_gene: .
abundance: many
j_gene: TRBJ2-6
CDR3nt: TGCGCCAGCAGCCACCTCGAGGGGGCTGGGGCCAACGTCCTGACTTTC
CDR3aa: CASSHLEGAGANVLTF

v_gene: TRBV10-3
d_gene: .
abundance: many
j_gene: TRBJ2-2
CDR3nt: TGTGCCATCAAAAACCAGGGTGACACCGGGGAGCTGTTTTTT
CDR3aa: CAIKNQGDTGELFF

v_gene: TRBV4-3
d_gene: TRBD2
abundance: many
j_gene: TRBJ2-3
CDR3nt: TGCGCCAGCAGCCTTAGGACTAGAGAGGATACGCAGTATTTT
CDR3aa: CASSLRTREDTQYF

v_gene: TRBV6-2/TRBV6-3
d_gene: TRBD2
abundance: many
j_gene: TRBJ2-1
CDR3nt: TGTGCCAGCAGTTATCAACTAGCGGGTTACAATGAGCAGTTCTTC
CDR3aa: CASSYQLAGYNEQFF

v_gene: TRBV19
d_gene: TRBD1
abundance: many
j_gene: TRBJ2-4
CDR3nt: TGTGCCAGTAGTATTGAACAAACGGGACAGCCGACGGCCAAAAACATTCAGTACTTC
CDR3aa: CASSIEQTGQPTAKNIQYF

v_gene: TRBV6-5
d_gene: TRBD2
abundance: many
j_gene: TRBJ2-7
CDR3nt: TGTGCCAGCAGCCCGCGGGGGGTCTCCTACGAGCAGTACTTC
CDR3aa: CASSPRGVSYEQYF

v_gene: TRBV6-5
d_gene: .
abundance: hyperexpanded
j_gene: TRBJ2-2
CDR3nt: TGTGCCAGCAGCCTTCTAGGAATCGGGGAGCTGTTTTTT
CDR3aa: CASSLLGIGELFF

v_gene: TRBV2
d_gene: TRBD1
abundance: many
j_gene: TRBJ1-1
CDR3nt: TGTGCCAGGCCCGACAGGGGCGGTATGAACACTGAAGCTTTCTTT
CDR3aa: CARPDRGGMNTEAFF

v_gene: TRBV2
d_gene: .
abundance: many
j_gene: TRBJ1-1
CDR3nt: TGTGCCAGCAGCAGGAACGTACTCATGAACACTGAAGCTTTCTTT
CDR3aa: CASSRNVLMNTEAFF

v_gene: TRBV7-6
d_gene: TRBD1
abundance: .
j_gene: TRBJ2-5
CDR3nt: TGTGCCAGCAGCCAGGGGGTCGAAGAGACCCAGTACTTC
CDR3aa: CASSQGVEETQYF

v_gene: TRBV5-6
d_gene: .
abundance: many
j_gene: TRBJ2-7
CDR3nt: TGTGCCAGCAGACAGGGTCCCGAGCAGTACTTC
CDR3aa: CASRQGPEQYF